The sequence of this T cell receptor (beta chain) was determined in a study of blood T cell repertoires in COVID-19. In the original processing: Nucleated cell counts were estimated from reference gene primer amplification. Measured with immunoSEQ multiplex PCR; TCRdb has only the in-frame clones, and not every one. That table furnishes V, J and clone size, whereas the DNA furnished D and trimming. This sample has under 300,000 clones, with approximately 80% found just once. The germline V gene encodes CDR1 MDHEN and CDR2 SYDVKM. V dropped 4 bases and J dropped 5 bases, with 20 bases sitting between them. The CDR3 totals 16 residues. This clone has more than one count but fewer than ten.

The sample was peripheral blood. The receptor was isolated from a middle-aged woman with active or convalescent COVID-19. J is TRBJ2-5 and V is TRBV28; D is uncertain. CDR3 amino acids: CASSSAPSQPGETQYF. The CDR3 DNA is TGTGCCAGCAGTTCCGCCCCGAGTCAGCCAGGCGAGACCCAGTACTTC.